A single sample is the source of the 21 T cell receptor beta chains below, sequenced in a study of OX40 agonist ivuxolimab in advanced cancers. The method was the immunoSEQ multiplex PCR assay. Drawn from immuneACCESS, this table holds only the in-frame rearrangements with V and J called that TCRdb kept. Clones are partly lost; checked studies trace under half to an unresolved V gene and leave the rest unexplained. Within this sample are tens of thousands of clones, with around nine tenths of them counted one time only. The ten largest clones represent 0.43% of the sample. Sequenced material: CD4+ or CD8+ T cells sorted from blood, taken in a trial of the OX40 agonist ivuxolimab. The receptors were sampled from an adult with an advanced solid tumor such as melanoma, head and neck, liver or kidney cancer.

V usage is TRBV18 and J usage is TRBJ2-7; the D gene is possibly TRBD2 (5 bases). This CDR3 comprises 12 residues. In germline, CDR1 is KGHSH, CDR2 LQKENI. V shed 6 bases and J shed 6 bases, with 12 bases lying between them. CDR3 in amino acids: CASSPDGIEQYF. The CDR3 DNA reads TGTGCCAGCTCTCCAGACGGGATCGAGCAGTACTTC.

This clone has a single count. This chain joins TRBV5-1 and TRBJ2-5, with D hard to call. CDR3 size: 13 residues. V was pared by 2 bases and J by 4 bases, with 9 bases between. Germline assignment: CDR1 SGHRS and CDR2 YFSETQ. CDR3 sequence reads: CASSFLPLETQYF. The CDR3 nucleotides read TGCGCCAGCAGCTTCCTCCCCTTAGAGACCCAGTACTTC.

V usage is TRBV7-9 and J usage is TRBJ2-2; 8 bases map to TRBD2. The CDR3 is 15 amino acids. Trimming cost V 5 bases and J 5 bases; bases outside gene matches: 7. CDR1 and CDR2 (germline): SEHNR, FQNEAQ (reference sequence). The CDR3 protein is CASSPLAVITGELFF. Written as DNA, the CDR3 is TGTGCCAGCAGCCCACTAGCGGTGATTACCGGGGAGCTGTTTTTT.

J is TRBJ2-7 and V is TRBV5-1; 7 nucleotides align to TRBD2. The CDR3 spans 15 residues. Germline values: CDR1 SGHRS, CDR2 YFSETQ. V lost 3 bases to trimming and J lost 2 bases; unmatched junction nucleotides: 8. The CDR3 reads CASSSSGTTAYEQYF. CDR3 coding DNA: TGCGCCAGCAGCTCATCCGGGACTACGGCCTACGAGCAGTACTTC.

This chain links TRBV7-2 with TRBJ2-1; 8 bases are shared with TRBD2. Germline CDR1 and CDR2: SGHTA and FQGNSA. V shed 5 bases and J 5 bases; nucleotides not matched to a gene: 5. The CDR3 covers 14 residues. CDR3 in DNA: TGTGCCAGCAGCGCCCCGGGACTAGACAATGAGCAGTTCTTC. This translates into CASSAPGLDNEQFF.

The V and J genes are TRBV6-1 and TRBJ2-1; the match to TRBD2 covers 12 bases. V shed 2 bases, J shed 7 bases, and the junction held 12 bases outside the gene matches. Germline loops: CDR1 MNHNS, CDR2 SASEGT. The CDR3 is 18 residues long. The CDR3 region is CASSEIPLAGGRGNEQFF. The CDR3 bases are TGTGCCAGCAGTGAAATCCCACTAGCGGGAGGACGTGGGAATGAGCAGTTCTTC.

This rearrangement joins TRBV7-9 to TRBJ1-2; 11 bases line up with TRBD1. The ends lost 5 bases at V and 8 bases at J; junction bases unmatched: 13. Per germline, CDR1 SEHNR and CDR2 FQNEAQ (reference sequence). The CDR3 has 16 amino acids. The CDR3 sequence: CASSRETGQGAGGYTF. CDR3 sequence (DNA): TGTGCCAGCAGCAGAGAAACCGGACAGGGGGCAGGAGGCTACACCTTC.

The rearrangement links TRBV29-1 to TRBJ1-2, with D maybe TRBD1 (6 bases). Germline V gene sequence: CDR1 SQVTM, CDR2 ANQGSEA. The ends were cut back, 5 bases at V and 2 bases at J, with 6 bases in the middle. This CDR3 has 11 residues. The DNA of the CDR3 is TGCAGCGTTAGGGGGAACTATGGCTACACCTTC. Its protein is CSVRGNYGYTF.

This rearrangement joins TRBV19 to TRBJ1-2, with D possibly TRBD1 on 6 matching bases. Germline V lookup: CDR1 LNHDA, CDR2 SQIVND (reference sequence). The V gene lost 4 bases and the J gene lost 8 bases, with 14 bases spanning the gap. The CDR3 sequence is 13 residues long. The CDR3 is CASSTGQPEGYTF. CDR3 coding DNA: TGTGCCAGTAGTACCGGACAGCCTGAGGGCTACACCTTC.

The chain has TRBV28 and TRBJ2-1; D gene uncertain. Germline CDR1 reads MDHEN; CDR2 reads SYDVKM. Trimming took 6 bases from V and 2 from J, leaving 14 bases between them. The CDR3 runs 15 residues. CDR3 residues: CASREWTATYNEQFF. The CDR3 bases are TGTGCCAGCAGAGAATGGACGGCGACCTACAATGAGCAGTTCTTC.

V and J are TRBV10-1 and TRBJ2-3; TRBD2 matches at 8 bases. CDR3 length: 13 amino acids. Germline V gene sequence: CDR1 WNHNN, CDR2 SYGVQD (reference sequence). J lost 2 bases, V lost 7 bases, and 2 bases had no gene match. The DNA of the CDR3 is TGCGCCAGCACCGGGAGGGCCACAGATACGCAGTATTTT. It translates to CASTGRATDTQYF.

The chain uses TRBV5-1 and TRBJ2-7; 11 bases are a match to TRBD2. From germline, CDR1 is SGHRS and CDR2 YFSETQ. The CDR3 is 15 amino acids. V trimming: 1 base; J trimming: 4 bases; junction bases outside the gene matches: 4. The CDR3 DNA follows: TGCGCCAGCAGCTTGACTAGCGGGAGTGTTTACGAGCAGTACTTC. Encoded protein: CASSLTSGSVYEQYF.

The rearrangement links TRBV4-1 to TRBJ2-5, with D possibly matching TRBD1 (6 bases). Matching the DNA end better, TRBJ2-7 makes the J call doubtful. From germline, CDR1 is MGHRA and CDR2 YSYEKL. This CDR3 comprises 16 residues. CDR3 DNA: TGCGCCAGCAGCCTTGAGGCCGGGACATCAACCTACGAGCAGTACTTC. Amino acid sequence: CASSLEAGTSTYEQYF.

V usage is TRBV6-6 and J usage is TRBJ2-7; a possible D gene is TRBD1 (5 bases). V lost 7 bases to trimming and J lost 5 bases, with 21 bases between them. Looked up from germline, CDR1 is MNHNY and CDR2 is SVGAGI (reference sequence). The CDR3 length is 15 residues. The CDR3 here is CASTAPPPRAHEQYF. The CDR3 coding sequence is TGTGCCAGCACCGCCCCCCCTCCCAGGGCCCACGAGCAGTACTTC.

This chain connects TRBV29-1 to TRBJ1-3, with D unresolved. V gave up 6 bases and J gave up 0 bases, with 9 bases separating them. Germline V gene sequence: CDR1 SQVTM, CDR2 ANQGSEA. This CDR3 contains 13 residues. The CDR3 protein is CSVYLASGNTIYF. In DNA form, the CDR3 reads TGCAGCGTCTATTTGGCCTCTGGAAACACCATATATTTT.

This CDR3 reads CASSPAPQGSSYNEQFF. The CDR3 DNA reads as TGTGCCAGCTCACCAGCACCTCAGGGGAGCTCCTACAATGAGCAGTTCTTC. The chain uses TRBV18 and TRBJ2-1; D perhaps matches TRBD1 (6 bases). Germline V CDR1 and CDR2: KGHSH, LQKENI. The CDR3 is 17 amino acids. Trimming stripped 2 bases from V and 0 bases from J, with 14 bases between. The full variable domain, in which reference TRBV18 and TRBJ2-1 provide the parts outside the CDR3, is NAGVMQNPRHLVRRRGQEARLRCSPMKGHSHVYWYRQLPEEGLKFMVYLQKENIIDESGMPKERFSAEFPKEGPSILRIQQVVRGDSAAYFCASSPAPQGSSYNEQFFGPGTRLTVL.

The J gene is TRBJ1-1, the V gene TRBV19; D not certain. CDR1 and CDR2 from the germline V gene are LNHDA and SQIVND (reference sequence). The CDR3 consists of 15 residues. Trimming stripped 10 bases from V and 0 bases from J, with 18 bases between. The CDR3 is CATQSHLFMNTEAFF. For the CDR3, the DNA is TGTGCCACCCAGTCCCACCTTTTCATGAACACTGAAGCTTTCTTT.

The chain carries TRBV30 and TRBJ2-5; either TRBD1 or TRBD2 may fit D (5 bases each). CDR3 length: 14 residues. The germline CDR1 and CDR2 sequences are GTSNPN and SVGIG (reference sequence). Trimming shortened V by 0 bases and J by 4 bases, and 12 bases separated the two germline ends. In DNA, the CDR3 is TGTGCCTGGAGTGTCGGGGCCCGAGGAGAGACCCAGTACTTC. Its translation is CAWSVGARGETQYF.

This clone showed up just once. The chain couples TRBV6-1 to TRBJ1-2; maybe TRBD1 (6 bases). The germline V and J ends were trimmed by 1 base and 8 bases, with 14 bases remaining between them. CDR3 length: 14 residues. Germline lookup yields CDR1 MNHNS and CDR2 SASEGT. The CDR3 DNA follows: TGTGCCAGCAGTGAAGAGCCAGGGACAAGGGGCTACACCTTC. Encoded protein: CASSEEPGTRGYTF.

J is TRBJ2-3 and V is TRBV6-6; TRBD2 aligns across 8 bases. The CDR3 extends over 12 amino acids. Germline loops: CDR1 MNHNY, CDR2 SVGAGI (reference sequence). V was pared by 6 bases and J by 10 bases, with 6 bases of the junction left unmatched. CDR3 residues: CASSSGGTAQYF. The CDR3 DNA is TGTGCCAGCAGCAGCGGGGGAACAGCGCAGTATTTT.

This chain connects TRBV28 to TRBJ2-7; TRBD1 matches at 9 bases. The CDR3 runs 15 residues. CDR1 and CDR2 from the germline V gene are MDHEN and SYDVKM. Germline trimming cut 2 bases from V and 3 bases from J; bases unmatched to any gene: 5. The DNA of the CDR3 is TGTGCCAGCAGTTTAACGGGACAGGGCCTCTACGAGCAGTACTTC. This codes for CASSLTGQGLYEQYF.